This TCR beta chain was found in a study of blood T cells in healthy people across ages (dated by TCRdb to 2014 to 2015). Looking at the study overall: In model experiments, template switching captured roughly one uniquely barcoded TCR beta cDNA molecule for every two T cells. Using the same blood draw, the study looked at two additional independent replicas of 1 million unique cDNA reads for two donors, one aged 18 to 30 and the other aged 80 or older. To avoid experimental bias, donors of different ages were spread randomly across the sequencing lanes. Using deep sequencing normalized with unique cDNA molecular identifiers, the study measured how TCR beta repertoire diversity changes with age. The donors were divided into four age groups: young (average approximately 17 years), middle-aged (about 39), aged (about 60) and long-lived (about 80). Results and caveats for the whole study, not just this receptor: Observed TCR beta diversity correlated strongly with the percentage of naive T cells measured by flow cytometry. Donor CMV infection status was unknown, potentially confounding age-related changes in expanded clonotypes. Compared with the aged group, the long-lived group had more naive CD4+ T cells, fewer expanded clones and increased TCR diversity, a pattern suggesting age selection. As age increased, observed TCR beta diversity per million T cells dropped in a roughly linear way, and a significant reduction was already evident by age 40. Estimates of total diversity from one million sequenced T cells were regarded as lower bounds and underestimates. Conclusive comparison of naive and antigen-experienced compartments was prevented by the profiling of bulk unsorted PBMCs.

Inclusive of the bounding cysteine and phenylalanine, the CDR3 is 13 residues long. Here the CDR3 DNA is all that survives: 39 bases in frame from base 1. CDR1 is given as SGHVS and CDR2 as FQNEAQ, both from the germline V gene. Deletion took 3 bases off V and 7 bases off J, with a span of 13 bases between the germline ends. Worth noting for this clonotype: What antigen it recognizes has not been identified. No base qualities exist here, and no much larger clone lies one base off it.

The donors were 40 or so Caucasian individuals from Russia, aged roughly 6 to 100 years, who were systemically healthy. Each donor gave about 9.7 milliliters of peripheral blood, drawn into EDTA-treated Vacutainer tubes. Ficoll-Paque density-gradient centrifugation was used to isolate PBMCs, with at least 6.5 million per sample. Trizol reagent was used to extract total RNA from PBMCs, with at least 5.5 micrograms per sample. The percentages of naive CD45RAhigh/CD27high T cells were determined by flow cytometry on a PBMC aliquot from every donor. Library method: 5' RACE. A second PCR of 7 to 11 cycles was run with a J-beta primer mix and a sample-barcoded 5' primer. A template-switch 5' adaptor carrying 12 random nucleotides introduced a unique molecular identifier onto each TCR beta cDNA molecule. Each sample yielded at least 3 million CDR3-containing paired-end reads. The Mint cDNA synthesis kit, primed by a TRBC-specific oligonucleotide, was used to synthesize first-strand cDNA from all RNA. Following uracil-DNA glycosylase treatment, all cDNA underwent a first 18-cycle PCR with the universal primers M1SS and BC2_uni_R. Regarding the original processing steps: For normalization, 1 million high-quality reads were randomly selected from each sample, with every read carrying a distinct molecular identifier. Reads sharing molecular identifiers were discarded rather than binned into consensus sequences. MiTCR, run with a Q25 quality threshold and the strictest error-elimination algorithm, handled CDR3 identification, clonotype clustering and error correction. Lower-bound total TCR beta diversity was estimated with a nonparametric unseen species model using Euler transformation. Using fastp at Q25 and MiXCR, TCRdb reprocessed the public reads and kept productive beta chains. Each entry is one CDR3 protein sequence, shown with its most common DNA and genes. TCRdb, not the original authors, processed these V and J calls. The sample table records approximately 1,700,000 distinct CDR3 sequences; about two fifths of these occur just once. The top ten hold 23% of the sample.

The sequenced sample consisted of blood. Recombination linked TRBV7-8 to TRBJ2-7, with TRBD2 perhaps the D gene, on 5 matching bases. This receptor was identified in a human donor in good health. In nucleotide form, the sequence is TGTGCCAGCAGCTTGAGGGAAGGGTGGGAGCAGTACTTC. This sequence encodes CASSLREGWEQYF.